This record concerns one TCR beta chain sequence. This sample is drawn from a study of control samples from healthy donors and cancer patients. Germline V gene data show CDR1 as MNHEY and CDR2 as SVGEGT. The V end was cut by 2 bases, the J end by 2 bases, with 11 bases between. The CDR3 contains 15 residues. Profiling relied on immunoSEQ multiplex PCR, and the TCRdb table lists in-frame clones only, not all of them. The sample holds some 100,000 clones, about 91% seen once. The specimen sequenced was blood. This sequence joins TRBV6-2 or TRBV6-3 and TRBJ2-3; no definite D call. The receptor was isolated from a man in his thirties or forties in good health. CDR3 loop: CASSYDEAATDTQYF. The CDR3 DNA reads as TGTGCCAGCAGTTACGATGAGGCCGCCACAGATACGCAGTATTTT.